This T cell receptor beta chain was captured in a study of T cell repertoires in cytomegalovirus infection. TCRdb re-called the reads with MiXCR, one entry per CDR3 protein. The sample lists approximately 1,000,000 distinct CDR3 sequences, more than 25% occurring once. For this clonotype: Antigen specificity is unknown.

Trimming shortened V by 7 bases and J by 1 base, and 25 bases separated the two germline ends. Germline assignment: CDR1 SGHVS and CDR2 FQNEAQ. CDR3 size: 18 residues. The receptor's source is a human donor in good health (CMV status not recorded). Some clones in this sample may be carry-over from other donors' samples. Sequencing used cultured CD8+ T cells from PBMCs, obtained from culture after CMV antigen stimulation. The V gene is TRBV7-8, the J gene TRBJ1-1; tentative D call: TRBD1 (5 bases). The CDR3 DNA is TGTGCCAGCACCCCCCGGTGGGGCCCGAACGCACAGAACACTGAAGCTTTCTTT. Translated: CASTPRWGPNAQNTEAFF.